This is a list of T cell receptor beta chains from one sample in a study of high-grade serous ovarian cancer treatment subgroups. Measured with immunoSEQ multiplex PCR; TCRdb has only the in-frame clones, and not every one. There are around 16,000 clones in the sample; 73% occur only once, and roughly 4.7% lies in the top ten. The source material was tumor tissue. The receptor set was obtained from a human donor with high-grade serous ovarian cancer. The CDR3 runs from the conserved cysteine through the conserved F or W. A D gene is named only where the DNA matches it firmly. The size of a clone is reported for some rows only, either as once, few or many, or as a class for expanded clones.

v_gene	d_gene	abundance	j_gene	CDR3aa	CDR3nt
TRBV28	TRBD2	NA	TRBJ2-7	CASSLLAGAYEQYF	TGTGCCAGCAGTTTACTAGCGGGGGCTTACGAGCAGTACTTC
TRBV2	NA	NA	TRBJ1-6	CASRPGLAYNSPLHF	TGTGCCAGCAGACCAGGGTTGGCATATAATTCACCCCTCCACTTT
TRBV6-5	NA	NA	TRBJ2-7	CASSLGPGGEKQYF	TGTGCCAGCAGTTTGGGTCCCGGGGGCGAAAAGCAGTACTTC
TRBV7-2	NA	NA	TRBJ2-5	CASSSVTRGRETQYF	TGTGCCAGCAGCAGCGTAACCCGGGGTCGAGAGACCCAGTACTTC
TRBV7-2	TRBD1	NA	TRBJ2-5	CASSSSGGEYETQYF	TGTGCCAGCAGCTCTTCAGGGGGCGAGTACGAGACCCAGTACTTC
TRBV6-4	TRBD1	NA	TRBJ2-1	CASSDGQGSTEQFF	TGTGCCAGCAGTGACGGACAGGGCTCTACTGAGCAGTTCTTC
TRBV9	NA	NA	TRBJ2-5	CASSGGDGQETQYF	TGTGCCAGCAGCGGCGGTGATGGGCAAGAGACCCAGTACTTC
TRBV4-3	TRBD1	NA	TRBJ2-7	CASSQEGGQGLYEQYF	TGCGCCAGCAGCCAAGAAGGGGGACAGGGCTTATACGAGCAGTACTTC
TRBV5-8	NA	NA	TRBJ2-1	CASIPGLLSYNEQFF	TGTGCCAGCATCCCGGGACTTCTCTCCTACAATGAGCAGTTCTTC
TRBV6-1	NA	NA	TRBJ2-2	CASSEAGEVGELFF	TGTGCCAGCAGTGAGGCAGGGGAGGTCGGGGAGCTGTTTTTT
TRBV11-1	NA	once	TRBJ2-5	CASSQGPMGETQYF	TGTGCCAGCAGCCAAGGCCCTATGGGGGAGACCCAGTACTTC
TRBV7-7	NA	NA	TRBJ2-1	CASSSSSYNEQFF	TGTGCTAGCAGCTCGAGCTCCTACAATGAGCAGTTCTTC
TRBV4-3	NA	few	TRBJ2-1	CASSQKGNGEQFF	TGCGCCAGCAGCCAAAAGGGAAATGGTGAGCAGTTCTTC
TRBV4-1	NA	NA	TRBJ2-3	CASSHERTGAPDTQYF	TGCGCCAGCAGCCACGAACGGACGGGAGCGCCAGATACGCAGTATTTT
TRBV21-1	NA	once	TRBJ2-5	CASSTAGRRQETQYF	TGTGCCAGCAGCACTGCAGGGAGGAGGCAAGAGACCCAGTACTTC
TRBV7-9	TRBD2	NA	TRBJ2-3	CASSFVLAGRPRSDTQYF	TGTGCCAGCAGCTTTGTACTAGCGGGGAGGCCCAGGTCGGATACGCAGTATTTT
TRBV7-8	NA	NA	TRBJ2-3	CASSLKGVWTDTQYF	TGTGCCAGCAGCTTAAAGGGGGTGTGGACAGATACGCAGTATTTT
TRBV7-2	NA	NA	TRBJ1-1	CASSLVGGWTSPF	TGTGCCAGCAGCTTAGTAGGGGGTTGGACGAGTCCCTTT
TRBV21-1	NA	NA	TRBJ2-7	CASSESSYEQYF	TGTGCCAGCAGCGAGTCCTCCTACGAGCAGTACTTC
TRBV7-2	TRBD2	once	TRBJ2-5	CASSLSHGGGLDAQYF	TGTGCCAGCAGCTTAAGTCATGGCGGGGGGCTTGACGCCCAGTACTTC
TRBV6-6	NA	NA	TRBJ1-3	CASSPADRSGNTIYF	TGTGCCAGCAGCCCCGCCGACCGCTCTGGAAACACCATATATTTT
TRBV6-1	TRBD2	NA	TRBJ2-5	CASILLAGLPETQYF	TGTGCCAGCATACTCCTAGCGGGGCTACCAGAGACCCAGTACTTC
TRBV6-5	NA	NA	TRBJ2-2	CASSYRTGTNTGELFF	TGTGCCAGCAGTTACCGTACAGGGACCAACACCGGGGAGCTGTTTTTT
TRBV15	TRBD1	once	TRBJ2-1	CATSRADRGSEQFF	TGTGCCACCAGCAGAGCCGACAGGGGTAGTGAGCAGTTCTTC
TRBV4-1	TRBD2	NA	TRBJ2-7	CASSQDLGRGFSYEQYF	TGCGCCAGCAGCCAAGATCTCGGGCGGGGGTTCTCCTACGAGCAGTACTTC
TRBV7-9	TRBD1	once	TRBJ2-5	CASSHDRGRETQYF	TGTGCCAGCAGCCACGACAGGGGTCGGGAGACCCAGTACTTC
TRBV6-5	NA	NA	TRBJ2-2	CASSYDSPRTGELFF	TGTGCCAGCAGTTACGACTCCCCGAGGACCGGGGAGCTGTTTTTT
TRBV5-4	NA	NA	TRBJ1-4	CASSFNRAVNEKLFF	TGTGCCAGCAGCTTCAATAGGGCCGTGAATGAAAAACTGTTTTTT
TRBV5-1	NA	NA	TRBJ2-3	CASSAKDTQYF	TGCGCCAGCAGCGCCAAGGATACGCAGTATTTT
TRBV7-8	TRBD1	NA	TRBJ1-1	CASSRRDRATEAFF	TGTGCCAGCAGCAGACGGGACAGAGCAACTGAAGCTTTCTTT
TRBV7-9	TRBD2	few	TRBJ2-1	CASSASLPRGGHSYNEQFF	TGTGCCAGCAGCGCTAGCCTCCCCCGGGGGGGGCACTCCTACAATGAGCAGTTCTTC
TRBV25-1	NA	NA	TRBJ1-1	CASIRGGGANTEAFF	TGTGCCAGCATCCGAGGGGGGGGCGCGAACACTGAAGCTTTCTTT
TRBV9	NA	NA	TRBJ2-7	CASSGDSREQYF	TGTGCCAGCAGCGGGGACTCGAGGGAGCAGTACTTC
TRBV6-1	NA	NA	TRBJ1-1	CASSVMTMATEAFF	TGTGCCAGCAGTGTCATGACGATGGCCACTGAAGCTTTCTTT
TRBV5-5	NA	NA	TRBJ1-2	CASSLNYGYTF	TGTGCCAGCAGCTTGAACTATGGCTACACCTTC
TRBV7-6	NA	NA	TRBJ2-5	CASSLEGERETQYF	TGTGCCAGCAGCTTAGAGGGGGAGCGGGAGACCCAGTACTTC
TRBV5-4	NA	NA	TRBJ2-5	CASSRSGTGMAKTQYF	TGTGCCAGCAGCCGGTCGGGCACAGGGATGGCAAAGACCCAGTACTTC
TRBV6-6	TRBD1	NA	TRBJ2-7	CASSLPKGQGSEQYF	TGTGCCAGCAGTCTTCCAAAGGGACAGGGAAGCGAGCAGTACTTC
TRBV19	NA	NA	TRBJ1-5	CASVLVNSNQPQHF	TGTGCCAGTGTACTCGTGAATAGCAATCAGCCCCAGCATTTT
TRBV10-1	TRBD1	NA	TRBJ2-7	CASQGGTGHYEQYF	TGCGCCAGCCAAGGCGGGACAGGTCATTACGAGCAGTACTTC
TRBV5-8	NA	NA	TRBJ2-1	CASRSGEQFF	TGTGCCAGCAGGTCTGGTGAGCAGTTCTTC
TRBV7-2	NA	NA	TRBJ2-5	CASSPAGETQYF	TGTGCCAGCAGCCCCGCGGGTGAGACCCAGTACTTC
TRBV7-3	NA	few	TRBJ2-4	CASSDAKVGVQYF	TGTGCCAGCAGCGACGCAAAAGTAGGGGTTCAGTACTTC
TRBV5-1	TRBD2	once	TRBJ2-1	CASSSAGAYNEQFF	TGCGCCAGCAGTTCAGCGGGGGCTTACAATGAGCAGTTCTTC
TRBV18	TRBD1	NA	TRBJ1-2	CASSPDRGLGYTF	TGTGCCAGCTCACCCGACAGGGGGCTTGGCTACACCTTC
TRBV19	NA	NA	TRBJ2-3	CASSMGPDTQYF	TGTGCCAGTAGTATGGGTCCAGATACGCAGTATTTT
TRBV7-8	NA	NA	TRBJ2-3	CASSLLKGSDTQYF	TGTGCCAGCAGCTTGCTAAAGGGGTCGGATACGCAGTATTTT
TRBV7-2	NA	NA	TRBJ2-1	CASSLAYNEQFF	TGTGCCAGCAGCTTGGCATACAATGAGCAGTTCTTC
TRBV4-3	NA	few	TRBJ1-1	CASSPRQNTEAFF	TGCGCCAGCAGCCCAAGGCAGAACACTGAAGCTTTCTTT
TRBV7-8	NA	once	TRBJ2-7	CASSLDPGVYEQYF	TGTGCCAGCAGCTTAGATCCAGGGGTGTACGAGCAGTACTTC
TRBV18	NA	NA	TRBJ2-2	CASSARSSLLSGELFF	TGTGCCAGCTCCGCAAGATCGTCTTTATTGTCCGGGGAGCTGTTTTTT
TRBV5-4	NA	NA	TRBJ2-5	CASSQRDGQETQYF	TGTGCCAGCAGCCAACGGGACGGCCAAGAGACCCAGTACTTC
TRBV7-2	NA	NA	TRBJ1-3	CASSLDGTTGNTIYF	TGTGCCAGCAGCTTAGACGGCACAACTGGAAACACCATATATTTT